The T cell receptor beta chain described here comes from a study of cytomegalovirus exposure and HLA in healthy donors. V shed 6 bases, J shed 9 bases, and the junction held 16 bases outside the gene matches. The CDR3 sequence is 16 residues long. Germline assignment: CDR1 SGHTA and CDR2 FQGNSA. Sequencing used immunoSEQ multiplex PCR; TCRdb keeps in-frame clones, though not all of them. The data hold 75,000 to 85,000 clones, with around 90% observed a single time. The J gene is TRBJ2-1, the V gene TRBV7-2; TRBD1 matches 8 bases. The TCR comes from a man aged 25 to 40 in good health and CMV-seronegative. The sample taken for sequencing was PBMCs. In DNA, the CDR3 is TGTGCCAGCAGGACAGGGGAGAAGCGGGTTGGGGGTGAGCAGTTCTTC. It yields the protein CASRTGEKRVGGEQFF.